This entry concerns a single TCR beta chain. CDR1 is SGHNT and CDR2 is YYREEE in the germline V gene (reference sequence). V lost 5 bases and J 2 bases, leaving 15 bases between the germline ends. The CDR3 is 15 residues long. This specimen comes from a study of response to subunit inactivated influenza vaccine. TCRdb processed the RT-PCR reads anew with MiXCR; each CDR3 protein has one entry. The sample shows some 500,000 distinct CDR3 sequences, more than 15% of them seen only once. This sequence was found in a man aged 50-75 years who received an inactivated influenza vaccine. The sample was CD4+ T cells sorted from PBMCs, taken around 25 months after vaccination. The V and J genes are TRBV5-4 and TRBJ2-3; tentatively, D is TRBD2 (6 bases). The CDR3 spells CASSSDYATTDTQYF. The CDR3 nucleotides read TGTGCCAGCAGTTCGGACTATGCGACCACAGATACGCAGTATTTT.